A single sample gave rise to the 21 T cell receptor beta chains below, sequenced in a study of OX40 agonist ivuxolimab in advanced cancers. The data were produced by immunoSEQ multiplex PCR, yet TCRdb's version contains in-frame clones alone and is incomplete. This table holds around 65,000 clones, 80% to 95% found once. Sequenced here: CD4+ or CD8+ T cells sorted from blood, sampled in a trial of the OX40 agonist ivuxolimab. The receptors here all came from an adult with an advanced solid tumor such as melanoma, head and neck, liver or kidney cancer.

The chain is built from TRBV5-1 and TRBJ2-7, with 10 bases identical to TRBD1. V lost 4 bases, J lost 9 bases, and 13 bases stayed unmatched. This CDR3 has 15 amino acids. Germline lookup yields CDR1 SGHRS and CDR2 YFSETQ. The CDR3 protein is CASSPSGTGALGQYF. The CDR3 DNA reads as TGCGCCAGCAGCCCGTCGGGGACAGGGGCGTTAGGGCAGTACTTC.

This chain connects TRBV6-1 to TRBJ2-7, with TRBD1 matching 7 bases. With 0 bases clipped from V and 5 bases from J, the junction kept 10 bases outside the gene matches. CDR3 size: 16 residues. Germline loops: CDR1 MNHNS, CDR2 SASEGT. The CDR3 loop reads CASSEAFTGVRNEQYF. The DNA for the CDR3 is TGTGCCAGCAGTGAAGCTTTTACAGGGGTAAGGAACGAGCAGTACTTC.

The V and J genes are TRBV4-1 and TRBJ1-5; 9 bases agree with TRBD1. Trimming took 3 bases from V and 0 from J; bases not matched to a gene: 9. The germline V gene encodes CDR1 MGHRA and CDR2 YSYEKL. This CDR3 is 18 amino acids long. The DNA for the CDR3 is TGCGCCAGCAGCCAGGGGGACAGGGTCTTGTATAGCAATCAGCCCCAGCATTTT. Protein product: CASSQGDRVLYSNQPQHF.

The V call is TRBV7-9, the J call TRBJ1-4, with D perhaps TRBD1 (6 bases). The CDR3 runs to 17 residues. V dropped 4 bases and J dropped 5 bases, with 20 bases sitting between them. Per the germline V gene, CDR1 is SEHNR and CDR2 is FQNEAQ (reference sequence). The CDR3: CASSSLRDKDPNEKLFF. DNA for the CDR3: TGTGCCAGCAGCTCGCTCCGGGACAAAGACCCAAATGAAAAACTGTTTTTT. Using reference TRBV7-9 and TRBJ1-4 for the parts outside the CDR3, the full variable domain is DTGVSQNPRHKITKRGQNVTFRCDPISEHNRLYWYRQTLGQGPEFLTYFQNEAQLEKSRLLSDRFSAERPKGSFSTLEIQRTEQGDSAMYLCASSSLRDKDPNEKLFFGSGTQLSVL.

The chain joins TRBV5-1 to TRBJ1-2; 7 bases agree with TRBD1. V shed 4 bases, J shed 5 bases, and the junction held 11 bases outside the gene matches. Germline CDR1 SGHRS, CDR2 YFSETQ. This CDR3 spans 15 amino acids. Written as DNA, the CDR3 is TGCGCCAGCAGCGCAAACCCGGGACAGCATTATGGCTACACCTTC. Translation: CASSANPGQHYGYTF.

This chain connects TRBV9 to TRBJ1-1; the match to TRBD1 covers 7 bases. CDR1 and CDR2 (germline): SGDLS, YYNGEE. Trimming removed 4 bases from V and 0 bases from J; junction bases left unmatched: 3. CDR3 length: 14 residues. Here the CDR3 reads CASSQGGMNTEAFF. Here the CDR3 DNA reads TGTGCCAGCAGCCAGGGGGGAATGAACACTGAAGCTTTCTTT. Variable domain in full (rest from reference TRBV9 and TRBJ1-1): DSGVTQTPKHLITATGQRVTLRCSPRSGDLSVYWYQQSLDQGLQFLIQYYNGEERAKGNILERFSAQQFPDLHSELNLSSLELGDSALYFCASSQGGMNTEAFFGQGTRLTVV.

This chain links TRBV27 with TRBJ2-3, with 14 bases identical to TRBD2. Looked up from germline, CDR1 is MNHEY and CDR2 is SMNVEV (reference sequence). Unmatched junction bases numbered 9, after V lost 3 bases and J lost 4 bases. The length of the CDR3 is 18 residues. CDR3 amino acids: CASSFDVPTSGGADTQYF. The CDR3 DNA is TGTGCCAGCAGTTTCGACGTTCCGACTAGCGGGGGGGCAGATACGCAGTATTTT.

This chain links TRBV4-2 with TRBJ2-4; D is unclear. Trimming took off 2 bases at V and 5 bases at J, with 10 bases between the two ends. The length of the CDR3 is 14 residues. Germline CDR1 and CDR2: LGHNA and YNFKEQ. The CDR3 spells CASSQNGGENIQYF. CDR3 nucleotides: TGTGCCAGCAGCCAAAACGGCGGAGAAAACATTCAGTACTTC.

The CDR3 coding sequence is TGTGCCAGCAGCTTGGCATGGGGGGCCGCTGGCTACACCTTC. Its translation: CASSLAWGAAGYTF. The chain carries TRBV5-6 and TRBJ1-2; D possibly corresponds to TRBD1 (6 bases). Germline V gene sequence: CDR1 SGHDT, CDR2 YYEEEE. V lost 0 bases, J lost 7 bases, and 13 bases lay in between. The CDR3 has 14 amino acids.

This clone has only one observation. The J gene is TRBJ2-1, the V gene TRBV2; 10 bases map to TRBD2. Germline V gene sequence: CDR1 SNHLY, CDR2 FYNNEI. The CDR3 totals 16 residues. The J segment lost 2 bases and the V segment lost 3 bases, leaving 4 bases of the junction unmatched. The CDR3 here is CASSDDSGGPYNEQFF. The CDR3 DNA follows: TGTGCCAGCAGTGACGATAGCGGGGGGCCCTACAATGAGCAGTTCTTC.

This CDR3 reads CASSTLREDYVNEQFF. CDR3 bases: TGTGCCAGCAGCACTCTGCGGGAGGACTACGTGAATGAGCAGTTCTTC. The chain has TRBV7-9 and TRBJ2-1, with TRBD2 matching 8 bases. CDR1 and CDR2 (germline): SEHNR, FQNEAQ (reference sequence). Trimming took 5 bases from V and 7 from J; bases not matched to a gene: 13. The CDR3 is 16 residues long.

The chain combines TRBV25-1 with TRBJ1-2; D unclear. Per germline, CDR1 MGHDK and CDR2 SYGVNS. The CDR3 totals 14 residues. V was cut by 2 bases and J by 4 bases, with 11 bases left in between. In DNA, the CDR3 is TGTGCCAGCAGTGAAAGCACGGTATTCTATGGCTACACCTTC. Translation gives CASSESTVFYGYTF.

The chain has TRBV6-5 and TRBJ1-2; no firm D call. The CDR3 runs to 12 residues. Trimming took 8 bases from V and 4 from J, leaving 11 bases between them. CDR1 is MNHEY, CDR2 SVGAGI, per germline. The CDR3 sequence: CASGLGRYGYTF. The CDR3 region has the DNA TGTGCCAGCGGCCTAGGGCGCTATGGCTACACCTTC.

The chain carries TRBV5-1 and TRBJ2-5; D may be TRBD2 (7 bases). Germline V CDR1 and CDR2: SGHRS, YFSETQ. V lost 3 bases and J 6 bases, leaving 18 bases between the germline ends. This CDR3 region has 15 residues. In DNA form, the CDR3 reads TGCGCCAGCAGCTCACCGGGCCAGGGGACTAAGACCCAGTACTTC. This gives the protein CASSSPGQGTKTQYF. The entire variable domain, with the rest obtained from reference TRBV5-1 and TRBJ2-5, is as follows: KAGVTQTPRYLIKTRGQQVTLSCSPISGHRSVSWYQQTPGQGLQFLFEYFSETQRNKGNFPGRFSGRQFSNSRSEMNVSTLELGDSALYLCASSSPGQGTKTQYFGPGTRLLVL.

The genes are TRBV7-2 and TRBJ1-1; tentatively, D is TRBD1 (5 bases). The CDR3 is 15 residues long. CDR1 and CDR2 (germline): SGHTA, FQGNSA. The V gene lost 0 bases and the J gene lost 5 bases, with 13 bases spanning the gap. The CDR3 nucleotides read TGTGCCAGCAGCTTAGCGGGACCCCGGTGGACTGAAGCTTTCTTT. It codes for CASSLAGPRWTEAFF.

This sequence joins TRBV7-2 and TRBJ1-2; TRBD1 aligns across 10 bases. V shed 5 bases, J shed 8 bases, and the junction held 14 bases outside the gene matches. The CDR3 is 16 amino acids. Germline V gene data show CDR1 as SGHTA and CDR2 as FQGNSA. The CDR3 DNA reads TGTGCCAGCAGCGCCCCCGGGACAGGGGTCGGGTACGGCTACACCTTC. This encodes CASSAPGTGVGYGYTF.

The chain recombines TRBV10-3 with TRBJ2-4; possibly TRBD2 for D (6 bases). Germline-derived CDR1 and CDR2 are ENHRY and SYGVKD. The ends were cut back, 2 bases at V and 7 bases at J, with 9 bases in the middle. CDR3 size: 13 residues. The CDR3 is CAISEGGENIQYF. In DNA form, the CDR3 reads TGTGCCATCAGTGAGGGAGGGGAGAACATTCAGTACTTC.

The rearrangement joins TRBV18 to TRBJ2-5; D is undetermined. The ends were cut back, 2 bases at V and 1 base at J, with 11 bases in the middle. This CDR3 spans 15 amino acids. Germline CDR1 reads KGHSH; CDR2 reads LQKENI. The DNA for the CDR3 is TGTGCCAGCTCACCAGTGGCCCGAGGCCAAGAGACCCAGTACTTC. This encodes CASSPVARGQETQYF.

The V gene is TRBV27, the J gene TRBJ1-1, with TRBD1 identical over 8 bases. Germline V lookup: CDR1 MNHEY, CDR2 SMNVEV (reference sequence). The CDR3 runs to 13 residues. With V trimmed by 3 bases and J by 6 bases, 3 bases remained unmatched. The CDR3 loop reads CASSLTGVAEAFF. The DNA for the CDR3 is TGTGCCAGCAGTTTGACAGGGGTAGCTGAAGCTTTCTTT.

Worth noting for this clone: One end of the junction varies from germline; a read error may be responsible. The chain's CDR3 is CASSQFGRDTGITEAFF. The DNA for the CDR3 is TGTGCCAGCAGCCAATTTGGGAGGGACACGGGTATCACTGAGGCTTTCTTT. V gene TRBV16 combines with J gene TRBJ1-1; a possible D gene is TRBD1 (6 bases). The V gene's germline CDR1 is KGHSY and CDR2 FQNENV. There are 17 residues in the CDR3.

The chain combines TRBV19 with TRBJ1-5; a weak D match, TRBD1 (5 bases). This CDR3 has 14 residues. The V gene's germline CDR1 is LNHDA and CDR2 SQIVND (reference sequence). V was shortened by 2 bases and J by 5 bases, with 10 bases between the two germline ends. This chain's CDR3 is CASSIWGFDQPQHF. The CDR3 nucleotides read TGTGCCAGTAGTATATGGGGGTTCGATCAGCCCCAGCATTTT.